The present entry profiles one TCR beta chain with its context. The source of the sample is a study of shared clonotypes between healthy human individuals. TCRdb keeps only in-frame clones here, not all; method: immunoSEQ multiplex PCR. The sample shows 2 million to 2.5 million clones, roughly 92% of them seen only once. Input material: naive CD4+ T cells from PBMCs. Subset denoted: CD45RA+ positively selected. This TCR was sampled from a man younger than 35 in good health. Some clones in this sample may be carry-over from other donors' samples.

CDR3 protein: CAIPKSGRGETQYF. The CDR3 DNA reads TGTGCCATACCTAAGAGCGGGAGGGGGGAGACCCAGTACTTC. This chain joins TRBV5-3 and TRBJ2-5; 10 positions match TRBD2. TRBV5-3 is classed as an ORF, of uncertain function. The trim removed 9 bases at V and 5 bases at J, leaving 10 bases unmatched. The CDR3 contains 14 residues.